This TCR beta chain was profiled in a study of identical twins. Study-level findings and limits: There was an excess of low generation probability in the out-of-frame alpha sequences that twins shared.

Trimming cost V 3 bases and J 13 bases, with 16 bases left between them. The germline V gene has CDR1 DFQATT and CDR2 SNEGSKA (reference sequence). The CDR3 contains 13 residues. About this clonotype: Its antigen is not identified.

TCRdb recomputed calls from the 5' RACE reads with MiXCR, one row per CDR3 protein. The sample consists of just under 550,000 distinct CDR3 sequences, 13% to 15% of them appearing once. These data were also reused for a study on yellow fever vaccine responses in identical twins.

This TCR was recovered from a woman aged 18 to 35 in good health. Sequenced input: CD4+ T cells sorted from blood. This rearrangement joins TRBV20-1 to TRBJ1-6, with unresolved D. Written as DNA, the CDR3 is TGCAGTGCTAGTGGGCAGGACGCTGGGCCCCTCCACTTT. This encodes CSASGQDAGPLHF.